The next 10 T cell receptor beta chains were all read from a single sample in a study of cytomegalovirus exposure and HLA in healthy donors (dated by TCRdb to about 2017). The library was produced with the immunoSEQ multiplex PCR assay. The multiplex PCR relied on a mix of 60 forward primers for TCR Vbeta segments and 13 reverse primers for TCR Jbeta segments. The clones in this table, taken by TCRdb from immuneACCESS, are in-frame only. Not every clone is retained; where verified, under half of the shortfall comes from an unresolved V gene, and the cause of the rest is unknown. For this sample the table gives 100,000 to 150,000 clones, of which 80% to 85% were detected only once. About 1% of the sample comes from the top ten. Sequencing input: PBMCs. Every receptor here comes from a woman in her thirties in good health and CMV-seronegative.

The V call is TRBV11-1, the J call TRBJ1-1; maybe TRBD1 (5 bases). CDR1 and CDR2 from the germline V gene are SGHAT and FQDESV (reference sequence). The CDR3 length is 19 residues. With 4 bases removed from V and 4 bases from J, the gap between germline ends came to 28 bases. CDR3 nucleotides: TGTGCCAGCAGCTCTAGGAGGTATGGGACCCATGGGGGAGGCACTGAAGCTTTCTTT. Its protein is CASSSRRYGTHGGGTEAFF.

Here the CDR3 DNA reads TGCGCCAGCAGTCTCCGCGGGACTAGCGGGAGTAGAACCGGGGAGCTGTTTTTT. It encodes CASSLRGTSGSRTGELFF. The V gene is TRBV4-1, the J gene TRBJ2-2, with 14 positions matching TRBD2. The ends lost 6 bases at V and 5 bases at J; junction bases unmatched: 11. Looked up from germline, CDR1 is MGHRA and CDR2 is YSYEKL. This CDR3 is 18 amino acids long.

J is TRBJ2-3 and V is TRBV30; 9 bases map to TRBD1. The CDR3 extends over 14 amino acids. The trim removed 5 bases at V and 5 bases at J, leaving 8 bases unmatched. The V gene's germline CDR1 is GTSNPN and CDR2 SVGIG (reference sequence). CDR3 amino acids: CAWGGGQGLDTQYF. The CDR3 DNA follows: TGTGCCTGGGGAGGGGGACAGGGTCTAGATACGCAGTATTTT.

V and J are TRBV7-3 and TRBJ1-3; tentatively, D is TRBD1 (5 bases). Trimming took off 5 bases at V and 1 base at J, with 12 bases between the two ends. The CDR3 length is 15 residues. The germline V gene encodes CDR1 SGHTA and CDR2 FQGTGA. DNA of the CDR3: TGTGCCAGCAGCCTCTGGGGGGAGTCTGGAAACACCATATATTTT. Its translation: CASSLWGESGNTIYF.

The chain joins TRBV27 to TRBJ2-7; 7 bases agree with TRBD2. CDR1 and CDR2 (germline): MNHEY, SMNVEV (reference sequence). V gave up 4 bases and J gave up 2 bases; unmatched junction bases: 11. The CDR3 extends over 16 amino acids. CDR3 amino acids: CASSWGGPEEAYEQYF. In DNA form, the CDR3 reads TGTGCCAGCAGTTGGGGGGGTCCGGAGGAGGCCTACGAGCAGTACTTC.

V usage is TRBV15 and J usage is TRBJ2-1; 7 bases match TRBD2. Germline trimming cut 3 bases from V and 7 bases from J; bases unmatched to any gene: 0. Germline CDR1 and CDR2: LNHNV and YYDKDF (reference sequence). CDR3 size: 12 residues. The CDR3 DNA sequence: TGTGCCACCAGCAGCGGGGGGAATGAGCAGTTCTTC. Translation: CATSSGGNEQFF.

In DNA form, the CDR3 reads TGTGCCAGCAGCGTAGTATCGACAATGACAGACGCTTTCTTT. Translation gives CASSVVSTMTDAFF. The chain joins TRBV9 to TRBJ1-1; tentatively, D is TRBD1 (5 bases). The CDR3 is 14 amino acids. Germline CDR1 reads SGDLS; CDR2 reads YYNGEE. Trimming took 0 bases from V and 11 from J, leaving 17 bases between them.

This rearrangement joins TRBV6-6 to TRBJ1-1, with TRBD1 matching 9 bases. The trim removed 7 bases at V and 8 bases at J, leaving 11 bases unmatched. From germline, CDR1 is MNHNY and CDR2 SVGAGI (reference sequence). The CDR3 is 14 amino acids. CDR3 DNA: TGTGCCAGCACCAGGACAGGGGATGTTAGAGAAGCTTTCTTT. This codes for CASTRTGDVREAFF.

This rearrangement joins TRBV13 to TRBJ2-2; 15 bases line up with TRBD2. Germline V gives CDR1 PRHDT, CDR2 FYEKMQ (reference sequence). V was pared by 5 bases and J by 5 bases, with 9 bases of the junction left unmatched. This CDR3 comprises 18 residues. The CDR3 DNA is TGTGCCAGCAGCACCCTGGGACTAGCGGGGGGCCCTACCGGGGAGCTGTTTTTT. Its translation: CASSTLGLAGGPTGELFF.

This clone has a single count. The DNA for the CDR3 is TGTGCCATCAGTAGGGACAGATCGAATGAAAAACTGTTTTTT. Residues: CAISRDRSNEKLFF. The V and J genes are TRBV10-3 and TRBJ1-4; TRBD1 aligns across 7 bases. Germline-derived CDR1 and CDR2 are ENHRY and SYGVKD. The junction had 5 bases not matched to a gene; V was cut back by 5 bases and J by 5 bases. The CDR3 sequence is 14 residues long.